The next 5 T cell receptor beta chains were all read from a single sample in a study of molecular identifiers for immune sequencing clone quantification. Each CDR3 protein gets one entry after TCRdb re-called the PCR reads with MiXCR. The sample lists 300,000 to 400,000 distinct CDR3 sequences; 20% to 25% were seen once. Sequenced material: naive CD8+ T cells from blood, with Jurkat cell RNA spiked in. Subset noted: FACS-sorted CD8+CD4-CCR7+CD45RA+ naive T cells. Receptors originate from a human donor in good health. Some libraries in this study had Jurkat cell RNA spiked in.

About this clonotype: Possible read error: a much larger clone is one base away. This chain joins TRBV5-6 and TRBJ1-3; TRBD1 agrees at 7 bases. The germline gives CDR1 SGHDT, CDR2 YYEEEE. The J segment lost 2 bases and the V segment lost 3 bases, leaving 11 bases of the junction unmatched. CDR3 length: 17 amino acids. The CDR3: CASSSYDRAATGNTIYF. The CDR3 bases are TGTGCCAGCAGCTCTTATGACAGGGCCGCGACTGGAAACACCATATATTTT. The complete variable domain, with remaining parts taken from reference TRBV5-6 and TRBJ1-3, reads DAGVTQSPTHLIKTRGQQVTLRCSPKSGHDTVSWYQQALGQGPQFIFQYYEEEERQRGNFPDRFSGHQFPNYSSELNVNALLLGDSALYLCASSSYDRAATGNTIYFGEGSWLTVV.

This clonotype was recorded at least ten times. This chain links TRBV29-1 with TRBJ2-7; D gene ambiguous. This CDR3 comprises 14 residues. Looked up from germline, CDR1 is SQVTM and CDR2 is ANQGSEA. V was pared by 7 bases and J by 0 bases, with 16 bases between. CDR3 region: CSAQPAEISYEQYF. The CDR3 DNA is TGCAGCGCCCAACCGGCAGAAATCTCCTACGAGCAGTACTTC.

Remarks on this clonotype: Being one base from a much bigger clone, this may be a read error. This rearrangement joins TRBV19 to TRBJ2-3; D is unclear. Germline V gene data show CDR1 as LNHDA and CDR2 as SQIVND (reference sequence). The CDR3 has 12 amino acids. CDR3 residues: CASSPRSLTQCF. In DNA form, the CDR3 reads TGTGCCAGTAGTCCGAGGTCGTTAACGCAGTGTTTT.

The sample holds one count of this clonotype. This may come from a read error, since a much larger clone is one base off. The V call is TRBV7-8, the J call TRBJ1-1; the D is unclear. CDR1 and CDR2 from the germline V gene are SGHVS and FQNEAQ. Between the trimmed V and J ends, which lost 2 bases and 12 bases, there was a span of 10 bases. The CDR3 has 11 residues. The DNA of the CDR3 is TGTGCCAGCAGCTTAACGGAAGGAACTTTCTTT. Its protein product is CASSLTEGTFF.

This clonotype was picked up many times. This chain links TRBV28 with TRBJ2-7, with D tentatively TRBD2 (6 bases). The V gene's germline CDR1 is MDHEN and CDR2 SYDVKM. The ends were cut back, 5 bases at V and 7 bases at J, with 24 bases in the middle. The length of the CDR3 is 16 residues. CDR3 residues: CASSDRGISRPLEQYF. Here the CDR3 DNA reads TGTGCCAGCAGTGACCGCGGGATTTCCAGACCCCTTGAGCAGTACTTC. The complete variable domain, with remaining parts taken from reference TRBV28 and TRBJ2-7, reads DVKVTQSSRYLVKRTGEKVFLECVQDMDHENMFWYRQDPGLGLRLIYFSYDVKMKEKGDIPEGYSVSREKKERFSLILESASTNQTSMYLCASSDRGISRPLEQYFGPGTRLTVT.